Following are 3 T cell receptor beta chains from one sample sequenced in a study of Tregs in tolerant kidney transplant recipients. The nonmyeloablative bone marrow transplants came from related graft donors, with transient mixed chimerism. Clones were sequenced by immunoSEQ multiplex PCR, and TCRdb holds only the in-frame ones, with some missing. The sample lists about 100,000 clones, over 85% occurring once. The input for sequencing was CD4+ T cells from blood (PBMCs), taken 12 months after the transplant. The source is a human patient who received a combined kidney and bone marrow transplant. A share of the T cells may be of graft donor origin.

This chain joins TRBV6-1 and TRBJ2-5, with 7 bases that match TRBD1. Germline CDR1 and CDR2: MNHNS and SASEGT. The CDR3 runs to 16 residues. The junction had 12 bases not matched to a gene; V was cut back by 3 bases and J by 5 bases. In DNA form, the CDR3 reads TGTGCCAGCAGTGATCGGGGCCAGGGGGTTGGGGAGACCCAGTACTTC. Amino acid sequence: CASSDRGQGVGETQYF.

The chain recombines TRBV6-1 with TRBJ1-2; the D gene is possibly TRBD1 (5 bases). V was cut by 0 bases and J by 8 bases, with 10 bases left in between. The CDR3 spans 13 residues. CDR1 is MNHNS and CDR2 is SASEGT in the germline V gene. DNA for the CDR3: TGTGCCAGCAGTGAAGCAGGGCAGGGAGGCTACACCTTC. Encoded protein: CASSEAGQGGYTF.

The gene calls are TRBV2 and TRBJ2-7, with TRBD1 matching over 10 bases. The trim removed 6 bases at V and 4 bases at J, leaving 18 bases unmatched. The CDR3 loop spans 18 amino acids. Germline assignment: CDR1 SNHLY and CDR2 FYNNEI. This CDR3 is CASRQLRHPGQGSYEQYF. CDR3 nucleotide sequence: TGTGCCAGCAGACAACTCCGACATCCGGGACAGGGGAGTTACGAGCAGTACTTC.